The table lists the clone carrying this TCR beta chain with a few counts. Its target is unknown. PCR was performed a second time for roughly 7 to 12 cycles using a sample-barcoded 5' primer and a J-beta primer mix. TCRdb called the 5' RACE reads again in MiXCR, with one record for every CDR3 protein. The sample lists about 780,000 distinct CDR3 sequences; 55% to 65% were seen once. This sample is part of a study of blood T cells in healthy people across ages. The junction had 9 bases not matched to a gene; V was cut back by 0 bases and J by 6 bases. CDR3 length: 17 residues. The germline CDR1 and CDR2 sequences are LGHNA and YNFKEQ. The study's findings and limits: Significant beta diversity loss was already apparent by age approximately 37, declining roughly linearly. Estimated diversity across one million T cells was deemed an underestimate.

Extraction of total RNA produced a minimum of 5.5 micrograms from each sample. The receptor comes from a man younger than 45 in good health. The sequenced sample consisted of blood. This chain links TRBV4-2 with TRBJ2-2, with 8 bases matching TRBD2. CDR3 DNA sequence: TGTGCCAGCAGCCAAGATATACGGGGGGGCAACTCCGGGGAGCTGTTTTTT. Its translation: CASSQDIRGGNSGELFF.